This is a list of T cell receptor beta chains from one sample in a study of T cell responses to AZD1222 COVID-19 vaccine. Clones were read by immunoSEQ multiplex PCR, and TCRdb kept only the in-frame ones, dropping some. The sample contains 120,000 or so clones, around nine tenths of which appear only once. This specimen was peripheral blood, taken on day 0 of AZD1222 vaccination. The receptors shown here come from an adult in good health. CDR3s include the opening cysteine and the closing phenylalanine or tryptophan. Each record gives: V gene, clone size, J gene, D gene, CDR3 DNA, CDR3 protein. The D gene is left open where the match is weak. Rows may omit the clone size; those that give it use once, few, many or a size class.

v_call: TRBV23-1; clone_size: .; j_call: TRBJ2-7; d_call: .; cdr3_nt: TGCGCCAGCAGTCAAACGGACAGCAACGAGCAGTACTTC; cdr3_aa: CASSQTDSNEQYF
v_call: TRBV5-1; clone_size: .; j_call: TRBJ1-1; d_call: .; cdr3_nt: TGCGCCAGCAGCTTAGGCCTGAACACTGAAGCTTTCTTT; cdr3_aa: CASSLGLNTEAFF
v_call: TRBV10-2; clone_size: .; j_call: TRBJ2-5; d_call: .; cdr3_nt: TGCGCCAGCAGCTCCGGCGGGATCCAAGAGACCCAGTACTTC; cdr3_aa: CASSSGGIQETQYF
v_call: TRBV2; clone_size: .; j_call: TRBJ2-7; d_call: .; cdr3_nt: TGTGCCAGCAGCCCTCGCCAGGCCGGCCTCTCCGAGCAGTACTTC; cdr3_aa: CASSPRQAGLSEQYF
v_call: TRBV25-1; clone_size: .; j_call: TRBJ2-7; d_call: .; cdr3_nt: TGTGCCAGCAGTGACGGTAAATCCTACGAGCAGTACTTC; cdr3_aa: CASSDGKSYEQYF
v_call: TRBV6-6; clone_size: .; j_call: TRBJ2-2; d_call: TRBD1; cdr3_nt: TGTGCCAGCTGTGCCCCCAGGGGGAGCAGCACCGGGGAGCTGTTTTTT; cdr3_aa: CASCAPRGSSTGELFF
v_call: TRBV5-1; clone_size: once; j_call: TRBJ2-3; d_call: TRBD2; cdr3_nt: TGCGCCAGCAGCTTAGGGGTAGCGGGAGGGCCAACAGATACGCAGTATTTT; cdr3_aa: CASSLGVAGGPTDTQYF
v_call: TRBV6-5; clone_size: .; j_call: TRBJ2-1; d_call: TRBD2; cdr3_nt: TGTGCCAGCAGCCCCACTAGCGCCCCAAACAATGAGCAGTTCTTC; cdr3_aa: CASSPTSAPNNEQFF
v_call: TRBV3-1/TRBV3-2; clone_size: .; j_call: TRBJ2-3; d_call: .; cdr3_nt: TGTGCCAGCAGCCAAATGCCCGTCCAACCAAGCACAGATACGCAGTATTTT; cdr3_aa: CASSQMPVQPSTDTQYF
v_call: TRBV5-1; clone_size: once; j_call: TRBJ1-1; d_call: TRBD1; cdr3_nt: TGCGCCAGCAGCTTGGATCAGGGGGGCACTGAAGCTTTCTTT; cdr3_aa: CASSLDQGGTEAFF
v_call: TRBV11-2; clone_size: .; j_call: TRBJ1-4; d_call: .; cdr3_nt: TGTGCCAGCAGCTTAGGCGGTAGGACAGATGAGAAACTGTTTTTT; cdr3_aa: CASSLGGRTDEKLFF